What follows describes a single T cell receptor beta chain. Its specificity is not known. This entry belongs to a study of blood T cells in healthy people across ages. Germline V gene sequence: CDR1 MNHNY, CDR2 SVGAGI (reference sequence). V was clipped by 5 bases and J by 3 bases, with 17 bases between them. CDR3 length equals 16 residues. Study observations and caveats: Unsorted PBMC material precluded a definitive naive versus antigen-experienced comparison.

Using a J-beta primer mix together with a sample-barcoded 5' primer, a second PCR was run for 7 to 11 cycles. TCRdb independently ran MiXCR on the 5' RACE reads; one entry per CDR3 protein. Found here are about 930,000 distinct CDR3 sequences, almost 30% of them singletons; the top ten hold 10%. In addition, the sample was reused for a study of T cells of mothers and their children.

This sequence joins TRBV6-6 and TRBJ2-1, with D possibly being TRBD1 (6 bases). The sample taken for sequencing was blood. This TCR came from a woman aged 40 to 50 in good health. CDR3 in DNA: TGTGCCAGCAGTCGCTCTGGGGGACAACTCTACAATGAGCAGTTCTTC. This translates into CASSRSGGQLYNEQFF.